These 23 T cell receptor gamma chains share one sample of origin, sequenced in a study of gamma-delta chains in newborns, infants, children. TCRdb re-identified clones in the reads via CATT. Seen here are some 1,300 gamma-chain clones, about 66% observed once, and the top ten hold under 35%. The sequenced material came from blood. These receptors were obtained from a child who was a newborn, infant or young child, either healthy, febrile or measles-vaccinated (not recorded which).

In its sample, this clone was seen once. CDR3: CALWSAASSQELGKKIKVF. The CDR3 bases are TGTGCCTTGTGGAGCGCGGCATCTTCCCAAGAGTTGGGCAAAAAAATCAAGGTATTT. The rearrangement links TRGV9 to TRGJP. Matching the DNA to germline supplied the J gene, which TCRdb does not give. CDR3 length: 19 amino acids. Germline V gene lookup returns CDR1 GITISATS and CDR2 ISYDGTV (reference sequence). V shed 6 bases and J 4 bases; nucleotides not matched to a gene: 15.

CDR3 in DNA: TGTGCCTTGTGGGAGGACCCGCAAGAGTTGGGCAGAAAAATCAAGGTGTTT. It encodes CALWEDPQELGRKIKVF. The J gene has no call, while the V gene is TRGV9. Germline V gene data show CDR1 as GITISATS and CDR2 as ISYDGTV (reference sequence). The CDR3 sequence is 17 residues long.

CDR3 protein: CALWDHEMGKKIKVF. In DNA, the CDR3 is TGTGCCTTGTGGGACCACGAGATGGGCAAAAAAATCAAGGTATTT. The rearrangement uses TRGV9 and TRGJP. The J gene, left out of TCRdb, was set here by checking the DNA against germline. The CDR3 has 15 residues. Germline V gives CDR1 GITISATS, CDR2 ISYDGTV (reference sequence). J lost 11 bases, V lost 4 bases, and 8 bases had no gene match.

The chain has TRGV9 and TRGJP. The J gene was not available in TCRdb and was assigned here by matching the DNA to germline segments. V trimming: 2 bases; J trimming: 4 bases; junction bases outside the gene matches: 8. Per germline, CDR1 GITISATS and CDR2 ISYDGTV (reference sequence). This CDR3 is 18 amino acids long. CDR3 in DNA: TGTGCCTTGTGGGAGGCGGCGGCCCAAGAGTTGGGCAAAAAAATCAAGGTATTT. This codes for CALWEAAAQELGKKIKVF.

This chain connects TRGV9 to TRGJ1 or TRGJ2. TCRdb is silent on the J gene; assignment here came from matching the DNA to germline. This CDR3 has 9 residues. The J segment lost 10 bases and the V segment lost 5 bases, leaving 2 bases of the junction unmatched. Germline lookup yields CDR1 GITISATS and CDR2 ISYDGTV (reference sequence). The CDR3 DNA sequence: TGTGCCTTGTGGGCGAAGAAACTCTTT. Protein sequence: CALWAKKLF.

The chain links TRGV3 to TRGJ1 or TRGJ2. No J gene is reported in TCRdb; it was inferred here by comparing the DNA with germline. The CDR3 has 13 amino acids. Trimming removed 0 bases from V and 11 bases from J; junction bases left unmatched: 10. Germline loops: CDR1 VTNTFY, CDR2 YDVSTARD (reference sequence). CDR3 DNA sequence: TGTGCCACCTGGGACAGGCCTAAGGAGGAGAAACTCTTT. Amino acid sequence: CATWDRPKEEKLF.

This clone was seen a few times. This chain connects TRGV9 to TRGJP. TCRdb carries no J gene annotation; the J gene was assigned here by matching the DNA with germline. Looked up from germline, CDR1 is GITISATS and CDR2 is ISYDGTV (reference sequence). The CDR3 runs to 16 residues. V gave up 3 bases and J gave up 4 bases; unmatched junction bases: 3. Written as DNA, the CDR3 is TGTGCCTTGTGGGAGTTTCAAGAGTTGGGCAAAAAAATCAAGGTATTT. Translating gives CALWEFQELGKKIKVF.

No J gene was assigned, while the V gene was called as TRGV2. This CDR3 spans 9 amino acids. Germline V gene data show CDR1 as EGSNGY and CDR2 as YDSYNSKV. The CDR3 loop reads CATWEGLLF. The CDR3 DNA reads TGTGCCACCTGGGAAGGGCTCCTCTTT.

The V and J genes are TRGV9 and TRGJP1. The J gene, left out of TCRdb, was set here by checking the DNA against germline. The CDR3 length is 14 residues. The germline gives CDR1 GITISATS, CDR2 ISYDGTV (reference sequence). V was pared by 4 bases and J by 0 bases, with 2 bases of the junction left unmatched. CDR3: CALWDHTTGWFKIF. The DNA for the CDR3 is TGTGCCTTGTGGGACCATACCACTGGTTGGTTCAAGATATTT.

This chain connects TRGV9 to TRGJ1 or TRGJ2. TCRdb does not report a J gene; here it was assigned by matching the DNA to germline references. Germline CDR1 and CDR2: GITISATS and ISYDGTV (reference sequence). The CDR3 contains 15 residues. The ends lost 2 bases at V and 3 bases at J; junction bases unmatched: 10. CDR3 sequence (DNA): TGTGCCTTGTGGGAGGCTACCAGGGGTTATTATAAGAAACTCTTT. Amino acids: CALWEATRGYYKKLF.

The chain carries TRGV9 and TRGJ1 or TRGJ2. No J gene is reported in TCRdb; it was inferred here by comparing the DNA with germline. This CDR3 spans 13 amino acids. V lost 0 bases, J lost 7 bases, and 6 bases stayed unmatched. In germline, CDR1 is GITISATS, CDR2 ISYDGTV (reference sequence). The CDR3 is CALWEVRPYKKLF. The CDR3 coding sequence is TGTGCCTTGTGGGAGGTGCGGCCCTATAAGAAACTCTTT.

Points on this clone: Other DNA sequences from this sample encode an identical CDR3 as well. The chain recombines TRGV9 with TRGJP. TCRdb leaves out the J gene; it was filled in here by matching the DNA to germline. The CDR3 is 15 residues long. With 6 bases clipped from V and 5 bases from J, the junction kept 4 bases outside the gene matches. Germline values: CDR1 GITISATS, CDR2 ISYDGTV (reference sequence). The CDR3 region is CALWLEELGKKIKVF. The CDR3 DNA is TGTGCCTTGTGGCTGGAAGAGTTGGGCAAAAAAATCAAGGTATTT.

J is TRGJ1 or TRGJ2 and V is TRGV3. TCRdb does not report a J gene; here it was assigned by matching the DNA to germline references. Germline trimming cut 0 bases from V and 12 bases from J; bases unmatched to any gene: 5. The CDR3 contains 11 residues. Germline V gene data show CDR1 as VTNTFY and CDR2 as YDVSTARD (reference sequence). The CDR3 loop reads CATWDRLGKLF. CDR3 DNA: TGTGCCACCTGGGACAGGCTGGGGAAACTCTTT.

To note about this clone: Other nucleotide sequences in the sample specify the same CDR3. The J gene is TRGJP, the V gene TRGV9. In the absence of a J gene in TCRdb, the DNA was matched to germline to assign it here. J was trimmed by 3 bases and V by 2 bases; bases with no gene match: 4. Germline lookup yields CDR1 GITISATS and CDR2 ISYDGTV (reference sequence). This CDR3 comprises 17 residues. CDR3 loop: CALWEAKQELGKKIKVF. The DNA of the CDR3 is TGTGCCTTGTGGGAGGCAAAGCAAGAGTTGGGCAAAAAAATCAAGGTATTT.

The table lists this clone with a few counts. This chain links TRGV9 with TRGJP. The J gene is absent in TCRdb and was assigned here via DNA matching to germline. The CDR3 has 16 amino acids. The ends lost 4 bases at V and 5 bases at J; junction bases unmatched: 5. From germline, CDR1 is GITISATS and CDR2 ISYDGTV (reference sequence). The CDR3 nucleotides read TGTGCCTTGTGGGAAACTAAAGAGTTGGGCAAAAAAATCAAGGTATTT. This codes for CALWETKELGKKIKVF.

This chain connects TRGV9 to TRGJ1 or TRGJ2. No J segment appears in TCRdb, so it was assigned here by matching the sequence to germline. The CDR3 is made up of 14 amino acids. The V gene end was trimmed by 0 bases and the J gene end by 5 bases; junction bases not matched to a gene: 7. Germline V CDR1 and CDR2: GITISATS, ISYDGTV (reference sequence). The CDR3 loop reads CALWEVQEDYKKLF. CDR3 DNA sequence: TGTGCCTTGTGGGAGGTGCAGGAGGATTATAAGAAACTCTTT.

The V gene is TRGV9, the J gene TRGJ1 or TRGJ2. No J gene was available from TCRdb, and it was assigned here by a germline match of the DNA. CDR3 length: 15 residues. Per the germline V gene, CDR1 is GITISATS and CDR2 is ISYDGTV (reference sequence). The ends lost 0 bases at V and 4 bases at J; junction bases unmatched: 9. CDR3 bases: TGTGCCTTGTGGGAGGTGTATTCAACCTATTATAAGAAACTCTTT. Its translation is CALWEVYSTYYKKLF.

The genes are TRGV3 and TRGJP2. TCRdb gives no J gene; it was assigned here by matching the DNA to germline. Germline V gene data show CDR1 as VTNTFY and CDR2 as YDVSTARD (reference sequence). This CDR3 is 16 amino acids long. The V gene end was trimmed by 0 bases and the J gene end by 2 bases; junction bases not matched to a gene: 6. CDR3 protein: CATWDRPGSSDWIKTF. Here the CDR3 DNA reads TGTGCCACCTGGGACAGGCCGGGAAGTAGTGATTGGATCAAGACGTTT.

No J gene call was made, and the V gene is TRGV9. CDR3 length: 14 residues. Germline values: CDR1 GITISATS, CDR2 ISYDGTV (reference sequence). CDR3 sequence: CALWEVLYYKNKLF. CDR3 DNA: TGTGCCTTGTGGGAGGTCCTGTATTATAAAAACAAACTCTTT.

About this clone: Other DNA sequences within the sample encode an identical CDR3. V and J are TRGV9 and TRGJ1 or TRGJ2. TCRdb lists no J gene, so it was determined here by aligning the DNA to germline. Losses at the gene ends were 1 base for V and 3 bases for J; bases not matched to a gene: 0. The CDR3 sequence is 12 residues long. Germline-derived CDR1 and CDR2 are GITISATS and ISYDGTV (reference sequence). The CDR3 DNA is TGTGCCTTGTGGGAGGTTTATTATAAGAAACTCTTT. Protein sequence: CALWEVYYKKLF.

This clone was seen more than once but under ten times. In nucleotides, the CDR3 is TGTGCCTTGTGGGAGGACGGGAAGTTGGGCAAAAAAATCAAGGTATTT. It codes for CALWEDGKLGKKIKVF. The chain recombines TRGV9 with TRGJP. TCRdb does not report a J gene; here it was assigned by matching the DNA to germline references. The germline V gene encodes CDR1 GITISATS and CDR2 ISYDGTV (reference sequence). This CDR3 region has 16 residues. V trimming: 2 bases; J trimming: 8 bases; junction bases outside the gene matches: 6.

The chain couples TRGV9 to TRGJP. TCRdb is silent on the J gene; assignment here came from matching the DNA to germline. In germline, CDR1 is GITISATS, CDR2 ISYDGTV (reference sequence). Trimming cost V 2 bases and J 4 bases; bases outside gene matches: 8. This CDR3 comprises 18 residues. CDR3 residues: CALWEAPTQELGKKIKVF. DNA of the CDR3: TGTGCCTTGTGGGAGGCCCCCACACAAGAGTTGGGCAAAAAAATCAAGGTATTT.

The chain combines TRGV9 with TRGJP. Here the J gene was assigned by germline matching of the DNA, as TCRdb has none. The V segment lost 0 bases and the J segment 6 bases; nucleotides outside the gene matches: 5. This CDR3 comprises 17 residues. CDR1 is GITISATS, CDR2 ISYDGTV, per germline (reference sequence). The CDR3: CALWEVHLELGKKIKVF. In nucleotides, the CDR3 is TGTGCCTTGTGGGAGGTGCACTTAGAGTTGGGCAAAAAAATCAAGGTATTT.